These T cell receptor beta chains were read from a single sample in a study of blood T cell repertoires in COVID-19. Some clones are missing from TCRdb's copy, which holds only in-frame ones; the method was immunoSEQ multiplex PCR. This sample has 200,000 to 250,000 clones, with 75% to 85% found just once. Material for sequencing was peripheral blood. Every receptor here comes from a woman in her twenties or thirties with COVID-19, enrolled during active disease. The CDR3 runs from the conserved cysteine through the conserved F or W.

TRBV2 CASTSQGQGRYEQYF
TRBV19 CASSRDSSPRGYTF
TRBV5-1 CASSFGQVNTEAFF
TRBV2 CASSEEGGSSDTQYF
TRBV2 CASRTDRGPNTEAFF
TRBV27 CASSPIIRTGTYEQYF
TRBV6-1 CASSEAPSYNEQFF
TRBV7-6 CASSFGGGYTDTQYF
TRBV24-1 CATSDFEYTF
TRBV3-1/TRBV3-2 CASSQDSTGQGVYEQYF
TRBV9 CASSGGREFSPLHF
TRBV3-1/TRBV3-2 CASSPGLGGSGNTIYF
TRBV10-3 CAISEPRLAGTTDTQYF
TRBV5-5 CAPRKGVWSRQYF
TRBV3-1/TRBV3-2 CASSQSRAGVGTGELFF
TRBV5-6 CASSFFNSGNTIYF
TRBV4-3 CASSQDLGGEAFF
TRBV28 CASSPGTSGSSYEQYF
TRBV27 CASSPKTLAGDSYNEQFF
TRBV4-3 CASSRTTGVGSYEQYF
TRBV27 CASSTHTEAFF
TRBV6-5 CASSRQGMNTEAFF
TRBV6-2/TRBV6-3 CASSAGFGTEAFF
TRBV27 CASSGTRMALLDNEQFF
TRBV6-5 CASSPTRGRENEQYF
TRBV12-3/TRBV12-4 CASSRGDLVGYTF
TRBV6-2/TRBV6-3 CASSYPGRRGGRNSPLHF
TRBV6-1 CASSEGLFNQPQHF
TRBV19 CASGQRGKMNTEAFF
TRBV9 CASSVSPSSYNEQFF
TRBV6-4 CASSFGLAGGANTGELFF
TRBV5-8 CASVTGQVEETQYF
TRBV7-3 CASSSSLTGELFF
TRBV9 CASSGTSGRKDTQYF
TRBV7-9 CASSRPSSGAFF
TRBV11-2 CASSLDAGGPSNEQFF
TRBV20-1 CSARTVIEAFF
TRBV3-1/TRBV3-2 CASSQDILAGLTGELFF
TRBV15 CATSRRTGGNEKLFF
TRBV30 CAWSVRTGELFF
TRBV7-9 CASSLRREPVGETQYF
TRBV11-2 CASSSSGRAHEQYF
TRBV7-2 CASSYRRDRAIFNYGYTF
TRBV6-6 CASSRRDRANYGYTF
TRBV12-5 CASGLGQGGETQYF
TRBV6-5 CASSLTGGSNQPQHF
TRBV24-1 CATSDRGRTDTQYF
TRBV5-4 CASSEYNEQFF
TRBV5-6 CASRRTGNTEAFF
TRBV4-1 CASSQGLAGTGELFF
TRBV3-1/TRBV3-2 CASSQGEGLSYGYTF
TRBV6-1 CASSELGLAGAGELFF
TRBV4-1 CASSQDPGHVYGYTF
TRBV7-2 CASTLTGGQGLAPLHF
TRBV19 CASSIPTRQGGFSNEQFF
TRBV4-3 CASSQGGGGFYNEQFF
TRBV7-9 CASSSSQGSSSSYNEQFF
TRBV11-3 CASSSGVRSSYEQYF
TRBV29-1 CSVKTGRDTGELFF
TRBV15 CATSRARLAGGGGVTDTQYF